These 9 T cell receptor beta chains originate from one sample sequenced in a study of cytomegalovirus exposure and HLA in healthy donors. Libraries were prepared by immunoSEQ multiplex PCR; TCRdb keeps only in-frame clonotypes and omits some of them. This sample yields roughly 330,000 clones, of which 75% to 90% are seen a single time; about 1.2% belongs to the top ten. The sample comprised PBMCs. The receptors come from a woman aged 25 to 45 in good health and CMV-seropositive.

V and J are TRBV5-5 and TRBJ2-3, with 10 bases aligning to TRBD1. V was clipped by 1 base and J by 6 bases; unmatched bases: 5. The CDR3 covers 15 residues. Germline V gene lookup returns CDR1 SGHKS and CDR2 YYEKEE (reference sequence). The CDR3 DNA is TGTGCCAGCAGCTTGCGGGACAGGGGAGGGGATACGCAGTATTTT. The encoded protein is CASSLRDRGGDTQYF.

This sequence joins TRBV5-5 and TRBJ2-2; TRBD1 aligns across 7 bases. There are 15 residues in the CDR3. With V trimmed by 2 bases and J by 3 bases, 4 bases remained unmatched. Germline V gene sequence: CDR1 SGHKS, CDR2 YYEKEE (reference sequence). The CDR3 DNA reads as TGTGCCAGCAGCTTAGTACAGGGGCACACCGGGGAGCTGTTTTTT. It translates to CASSLVQGHTGELFF.

J is TRBJ1-6 and V is TRBV27, with D maybe TRBD1 (6 bases). The V gene lost 5 bases and the J gene lost 0 bases, with 8 bases spanning the gap. The CDR3 has 15 amino acids. Germline V gene data show CDR1 as MNHEY and CDR2 as SMNVEV (reference sequence). Here the CDR3 reads CASSTGSSYNSPLHF. The CDR3 bases are TGTGCCAGCAGTACAGGGAGCTCCTATAATTCACCCCTCCACTTT.

This rearrangement joins TRBV5-1 to TRBJ1-2; 7 nucleotides agree with TRBD1. Per the germline V gene, CDR1 is SGHRS and CDR2 is YFSETQ. The CDR3 is made up of 13 amino acids. J gave up 8 bases and V 1 base, and 5 bases lay outside the gene matches. CDR3 amino acids: CASSLYTGDGYTF. The CDR3 nucleotides read TGCGCCAGCAGCTTGTACACAGGGGACGGCTACACCTTC.

The V gene is TRBV5-1, the J gene TRBJ1-1; 8 nucleotides align to TRBD1. This CDR3 has 13 residues. Trimming cost V 3 bases and J 11 bases; bases outside gene matches: 9. Germline assignment: CDR1 SGHRS and CDR2 YFSETQ. The CDR3 reads CASSWSNRGDAFF. CDR3 nucleotides: TGCGCCAGCAGCTGGTCAAACAGGGGGGATGCTTTCTTT.

The sample holds a few counts of this clone. The gene calls are TRBV6-5 and TRBJ2-7; possible D gene TRBD1, 6 bases. V dropped 7 bases and J dropped 2 bases, with 15 bases sitting between them. CDR3 size: 14 residues. Germline lookup yields CDR1 MNHEY and CDR2 SVGAGI. Here the CDR3 DNA reads TGTGCCAGCATCGAAACAGGGTTCCCCTACGAGCAGTACTTC. Amino acids: CASIETGFPYEQYF.

This chain connects TRBV12-2 to TRBJ2-1; the table's D gene call, TRBD2, was not cross checked with the DNA. TRBV12-2 is noted as a pseudogene. The CDR3 contains 18 residues. CDR3: CASRLALGRREGIDEQFF. CDR3 in DNA: TGTGCAAGTCGCTTAGCGCTAGGTAGGCGGGAGGGCATCGATGAGCAGTTCTTC.

This chain links TRBV2 with TRBJ2-2; no clear D gene. The CDR3 is made up of 15 amino acids. Deletions cut 5 bases from V and 4 bases from J, with 14 bases between. Germline-derived CDR1 and CDR2 are SNHLY and FYNNEI. The CDR3 DNA is TGTGCCAGCAGTTTAGGCGGATTAATCACCGGGGAGCTGTTTTTT. Translating it yields CASSLGGLITGELFF.

The chain links TRBV7-9 to TRBJ1-2; D unresolved. The CDR3 is 13 residues long. Looked up from germline, CDR1 is SEHNR and CDR2 is FQNEAQ (reference sequence). Trimming cost V 2 bases and J 6 bases, with 10 bases left between them. CDR3 protein: CASSLTAVNGYTF. CDR3 DNA: TGTGCCAGCAGCTTAACAGCAGTAAATGGCTACACCTTC.